The clone carrying this T cell receptor (beta chain) was seen repeatedly, ten times or more. This record belongs to a study of metastatic and nonmetastatic thyroid tumors. TCRdb re-clonotyped the PCR reads through MiXCR. The sample records 21,000 or so clones, 10% to 11% being singletons. Germline CDR1 LNHDA, CDR2 SQIVND (reference sequence). Deletions cut 8 bases from V and 5 bases from J, with 18 bases between. The CDR3 is made up of 14 amino acids. Every patient was untreated before thyroid surgery. Material for sequencing was blood. The TCR sequence derives from a female donor with papillary thyroid cancer or a benign thyroid nodule (not recorded which). Some clones in this sample may be carry-over from other donors' samples. The V call is TRBV19, the J call TRBJ2-5, with no clear D. The CDR3 spells CASAIVGGRETQYF. The CDR3 nucleotides are TGTGCCAGTGCCATAGTCGGCGGCCGGGAGACCCAGTACTTC.